The 13 T cell receptor beta chains in this list originate from one sample, sequenced in a study of blood T cell repertoires in COVID-19 (dated by TCRdb to about 2020). Library generation was performed with the immunoSEQ multiplex PCR assay. TCRdb took over this immuneACCESS table, retaining in-frame rearrangements with V and J assigned. Such tables are incomplete; in checked studies, under half of the missing clones stem from an unresolved V gene, and the remainder is unexplained. The sample yields 150,000 to 200,000 clones; about 85% were counted once. In total, the top ten clones hold approximately 1.2% of the sample. What was sequenced was peripheral blood. These receptor sequences come from a man between 60 and 75 years old who had recovered from COVID-19.

A word on this clone: Germline and junction disagree at one end, which may indicate a read error. The chain links TRBV3-1 (or the pseudogene TRBV3-2) to TRBJ1-2, with D unresolved. This CDR3 comprises 13 residues. Germline assignment: CDR1 LGHDT and CDR2 YNNKEL (reference sequence). CDR3 residues: CASSQGPRRGWNF. In DNA, the CDR3 is TGTGCCAGCAGCCAAGGCCCCAGGCGGGGTTGGAACTTC.

The chain recombines TRBV7-9 with TRBJ2-7; D possibly corresponds to TRBD1 (6 bases). Per germline, CDR1 SEHNR and CDR2 FQNEAQ (reference sequence). V lost 8 bases and J lost 7, with 15 bases in between. There are 12 residues in the CDR3. The chain's CDR3 is CASGGPTGEQYF. In DNA form, the CDR3 reads TGTGCCAGCGGGGGCCCTACGGGGGAGCAGTACTTC.

V and J are TRBV30 and TRBJ1-5; tentatively, D is TRBD1 (6 bases). The CDR3 extends over 15 amino acids. V gave up 4 bases and J gave up 1 base, with 14 bases separating them. Germline CDR1 reads GTSNPN; CDR2 reads SVGIG (reference sequence). The CDR3 coding sequence is TGTGCCTGGAACGGTCAGGGGAGAAGCAATCAGCCCCAGCATTTT. Protein: CAWNGQGRSNQPQHF.

This chain joins TRBV6-5 and TRBJ2-1, with 10 bases matching TRBD1. The germline CDR1 and CDR2 sequences are MNHEY and SVGAGI. The CDR3 loop spans 15 amino acids. With V trimmed by 4 bases and J by 2 bases, 2 bases remained unmatched. CDR3 DNA sequence: TGTGCCAGCAGTTTGGACAGGGGGGCCTACAATGAGCAGTTCTTC. This gives the protein CASSLDRGAYNEQFF.

J is TRBJ2-7 and V is TRBV3-1 (or the pseudogene TRBV3-2); 7 bases are shared with TRBD1. The CDR3 sequence is 14 residues long. The ends lost 7 bases at V and 1 base at J; junction bases unmatched: 7. The V gene's germline CDR1 is LGHDT and CDR2 YNNKEL (reference sequence). CDR3 bases: TGTGCCAGCACACTCGGGACAGCTTCCTACGAGCAGTACTTC. As protein: CASTLGTASYEQYF.

This clone is a singleton in its sample. The genes are TRBV10-1 and TRBJ2-7; possibly TRBD1 for D (5 bases). V was cut by 6 bases and J by 0 bases, with 18 bases left in between. There are 16 residues in the CDR3. CDR1 and CDR2 from the germline V gene are WNHNN and SYGVQD (reference sequence). The CDR3 nucleotides are TGCGCCAGCAGGGAATTTCCAGGGTTATGCTCCTACGAGCAGTACTTC. Protein sequence: CASREFPGLCSYEQYF.

The genes are TRBV7-8 and TRBJ1-5, with 8 positions matching TRBD1. This CDR3 has 16 residues. Germline loops: CDR1 SGHVS, CDR2 FQNEAQ. Losses at the gene ends were 2 bases for V and 3 bases for J; bases not matched to a gene: 6. The CDR3 DNA reads TGTGCCAGCAGCTTACAGGGGGCGACGAACAATCAGCCCCAGCATTTT. This encodes CASSLQGATNNQPQHF.

The CDR3 nucleotides read TGTGCCAGCAGCCTTTGGACAGGGGCATTAAATGGCTACACCTTC. As protein: CASSLWTGALNGYTF. The chain uses TRBV5-4 and TRBJ1-2; TRBD1 matches 9 bases. There are 15 residues in the CDR3. Losses at the gene ends were 4 bases for V and 6 bases for J; bases not matched to a gene: 10. Per the germline V gene, CDR1 is SGHNT and CDR2 is YYREEE (reference sequence).

The V call is TRBV27, the J call TRBJ1-2; perhaps TRBD1 as D (6 bases). Germline loops: CDR1 MNHEY, CDR2 SMNVEV (reference sequence). The CDR3 has 16 amino acids. Trimming removed 5 bases at V and 0 bases at J, with 16 bases between. The CDR3: CASSPAGDTPNYGYTF. The CDR3 nucleotides read TGTGCCAGCAGTCCCGCTGGGGACACCCCTAACTATGGCTACACCTTC.

The V call is TRBV30, the J call TRBJ1-5; TRBD1 might be the D (6 bases). The V and J ends lost 5 bases and 5 bases respectively, with 16 bases between them. The germline gives CDR1 GTSNPN, CDR2 SVGIG (reference sequence). The CDR3 covers 14 residues. The CDR3, as DNA: TGTGCCTGGGGCGGGCCAGGGGCCGATCAGCCCCAGCATTTT. It encodes CAWGGPGADQPQHF.

The chain employs TRBV6-5 and TRBJ1-2, with 10 bases lining up with TRBD1. With V trimmed by 4 bases and J by 4 bases, 9 bases remained unmatched. The CDR3 contains 16 residues. Germline V lookup: CDR1 MNHEY, CDR2 SVGAGI. CDR3 nucleotides: TGTGCCAGCAGTTTCGGGACAGGGGAATCGGGCTATGGCTACACCTTC. Protein product: CASSFGTGESGYGYTF.

The chain uses TRBV7-3 and TRBJ2-3, with D possibly TRBD2 on 6 matching bases. The CDR3 is made up of 16 amino acids. V lost 4 bases and J lost 0, with 14 bases in between. Germline V CDR1 and CDR2: SGHTA, FQGTGA. The CDR3 sequence: CASSSIAATSTDTQYF. The CDR3 DNA reads as TGTGCCAGCAGCTCCATAGCGGCGACTAGCACAGATACGCAGTATTTT.

The V and J genes are TRBV7-2 and TRBJ1-2; maybe TRBD1 (6 bases). The V gene lost 1 base and the J gene lost 2 bases, with 8 bases spanning the gap. CDR3 length: 14 amino acids. Germline CDR1 is SGHTA and CDR2 is FQGNSA. CDR3 bases: TGTGCCAGCAGCTTAGATGACAGGAACTATGGCTACACCTTC. This translates into CASSLDDRNYGYTF.